This entry concerns a single TCR beta chain. As yet, its antigen is unknown. The germline V gene has CDR1 MNHEY and CDR2 SVGAGI. The CDR3 has 14 amino acids. The junction had 4 bases not matched to a gene; V was cut back by 5 bases and J by 9 bases. This sample was included in a study of T cell responses to AZD1222 COVID-19 vaccine. The data were produced by immunoSEQ multiplex PCR, yet TCRdb's version contains in-frame clones alone and is incomplete. The data contain about 160,000 clones, approximately 93% of them seen just once; the ten biggest clones take up about 1%. Findings and limits, study-wide: Regions 160-218 and 743-854 dominated among vaccine-associated CD4 TCRs spanning spike.

This TCR was sampled from an adult in good health. This specimen consisted of peripheral blood, obtained on day 0 of AZD1222 vaccination. The chain recombines TRBV6-5 with TRBJ1-6, with 10 bases aligning to TRBD1. The CDR3 sequence is CASSTDRGFSPLHF. The CDR3 nucleotides read TGTGCCAGCAGTACGGACAGGGGGTTTTCACCCCTCCACTTT.